This TCR beta chain was recorded in a study of blood T cell repertoires in COVID-19. Whole-study context: Italy, Spain and the United States were the sources of the convalescent and acute COVID-19 samples.

Germline V gene sequence: CDR1 SGHDN, CDR2 FVKESK. Trimming pared 4 bases from V and 5 bases from J, leaving 14 bases between. This CDR3 has 15 residues. It was within 2 weeks before study entry that exposed participants met a COVID-19 case. Assay: immunoSEQ multiplex PCR; the TCRdb copy retains only in-frame clones and omits some. The top ten hold around 4.2% of the sample, which has some 320,000 clones, more than 90% seen once. Sequenced sample: PBMCs or T cells enriched from blood (not recorded which). The chain recombines TRBV14 with TRBJ2-2; D may be TRBD2 (5 bases). The receptor was derived from a woman aged 25 to 39 who had been exposed to COVID-19. The CDR3 DNA is TGTGCCAGCAGCCCCCTGAGGGCTTGGACCGGGGAGCTGTTTTTT. Residues: CASSPLRAWTGELFF. Drawing the rest from reference TRBV14 and TRBJ2-2, the complete variable domain is EAGVTQFPSHSVIEKGQTVTLRCDPISGHDNLYWYRRVMGKEIKFLLHFVKESKQDESGMPNNRFLAERTGGTYSTLKVQPAELEDSGVYFCASSPLRAWTGELFFGEGSRLTVL.